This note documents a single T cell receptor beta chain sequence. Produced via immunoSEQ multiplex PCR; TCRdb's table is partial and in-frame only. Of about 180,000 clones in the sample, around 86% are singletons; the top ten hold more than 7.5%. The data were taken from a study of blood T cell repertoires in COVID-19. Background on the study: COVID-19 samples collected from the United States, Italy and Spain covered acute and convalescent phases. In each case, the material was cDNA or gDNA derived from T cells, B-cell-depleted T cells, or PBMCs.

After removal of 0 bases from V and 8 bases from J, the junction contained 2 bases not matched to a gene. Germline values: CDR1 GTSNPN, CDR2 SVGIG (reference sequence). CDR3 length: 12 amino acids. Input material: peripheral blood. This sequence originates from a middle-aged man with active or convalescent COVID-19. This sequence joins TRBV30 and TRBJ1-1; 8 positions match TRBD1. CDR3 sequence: CAWSVGQAEAFF. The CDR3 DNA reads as TGTGCCTGGAGTGTGGGACAGGCCGAAGCTTTCTTT.